These T cell receptor beta chains were read from a single sample in a study of tumor and adjacent non-tumor tissue in lung cancer. TCRdb reprocessed the multiplex PCR reads via MiXCR and lists one record per CDR3 protein. Of some 100,000 distinct CDR3 sequences listed, roughly 74% are singletons. Source material: lung tumor tissue. Receptors were obtained from a woman in her sixties with non-small cell lung cancer. CDR3s include the opening cysteine and the closing phenylalanine or tryptophan. The order of the fields is J gene, clone size, V gene, D gene, CDR3 DNA, CDR3 protein. D genes are given only for firm matches. Clone size is stated in some rows and not others, as once, few, many or a class when expanded.

j_call: TRBJ2-1
clone_size: -
v_call: TRBV20-1
d_call: -
cdr3_nt: TGCAGTGCTAGTGACAGGATATCCTACAATGAGCAGTTTTTC
cdr3_aa: CSASDRISYNEQFF

j_call: TRBJ2-2
clone_size: -
v_call: TRBV5-4
d_call: TRBD1
cdr3_nt: TGTGCCAGCAACTTTGGACAGGGAGTCGGGACCGGGGAGCTGTTTTTT
cdr3_aa: CASNFGQGVGTGELFF

j_call: TRBJ1-4
clone_size: few
v_call: TRBV5-4
d_call: -
cdr3_nt: TGTGCCAGCAGCTTGTACGTGGATGAAAAACTGTTTTTT
cdr3_aa: CASSLYVDEKLFF

j_call: TRBJ1-1
clone_size: -
v_call: TRBV28
d_call: TRBD1
cdr3_nt: TGTGCCAGCAGTCCTAGGGGGCACATTGAAGTTTTCTTT
cdr3_aa: CASSPRGHIEVFF

j_call: TRBJ1-5
clone_size: many
v_call: TRBV20-1
d_call: -
cdr3_nt: TGCAGTGCATTAGGACACCTCAATCAGCCCCAGCATTTT
cdr3_aa: CSALGHLNQPQHF

j_call: TRBJ2-2
clone_size: few
v_call: TRBV20-1
d_call: -
cdr3_nt: TGCAGTGCTAGTGGGGACACCGGGAAGCTGTTTTTT
cdr3_aa: CSASGDTGKLFF

j_call: TRBJ2-7
clone_size: -
v_call: TRBV11-2
d_call: -
cdr3_nt: TGTGCCAGCAGCTTGGAGAGGGTGGGGAAGCAGTACTTC
cdr3_aa: CASSLERVGKQYF

j_call: TRBJ1-6
clone_size: -
v_call: TRBV11-3
d_call: TRBD1
cdr3_nt: TGTGCTAGCAGCACGGACAGGGGGAGTTTTTTTGGACTTAATACACCCCTCCACTTT
cdr3_aa: CASSTDRGSFFGLNTPLHF

j_call: TRBJ1-1
clone_size: -
v_call: TRBV5-5
d_call: -
cdr3_nt: TGTGGCAGCACCCCGCTAGGGGCGCACACTGAAGCTTTCTTT
cdr3_aa: CGSTPLGAHTEAFF

j_call: TRBJ2-1
clone_size: -
v_call: TRBV11-3
d_call: -
cdr3_nt: TGTGCCAGGAGCTTCACTGACAGGGCGGGGTCCAATGAGCAGTTTTTC
cdr3_aa: CARSFTDRAGSNEQFF

j_call: TRBJ1-1
clone_size: -
v_call: TRBV20-1
d_call: TRBD1
cdr3_nt: TGCAGTGCTAGAGTGTGGACAGGTGTGGACACTGAAGCTTTCTTT
cdr3_aa: CSARVWTGVDTEAFF

j_call: TRBJ2-7
clone_size: -
v_call: TRBV12-3/TRBV12-4
d_call: -
cdr3_nt: TGTGCCAGCCTTGGGGGGAGAACCTACGAGCGGTACTTC
cdr3_aa: CASLGGRTYERYF

j_call: TRBJ2-7
clone_size: -
v_call: TRBV7-2
d_call: TRBD2
cdr3_nt: TGTGCCAGCACCACAGGACTAGCGGGGTCCTACGATCAGTACTTC
cdr3_aa: CASTTGLAGSYDQYF

j_call: TRBJ2-7
clone_size: -
v_call: TRBV28
d_call: -
cdr3_nt: TGTGCCAGCAGTTTAACGTCGTTGAAACCGAGAACCTACGAGCAGTATTTC
cdr3_aa: CASSLTSLKPRTYEQYF

j_call: TRBJ2-6
clone_size: -
v_call: TRBV20-1
d_call: -
cdr3_nt: TGCAGTGTTCGAGTCCCTGGGGCCAACGTCCTGACTTTC
cdr3_aa: CSVRVPGANVLTF

j_call: TRBJ2-5
clone_size: many
v_call: TRBV20-1
d_call: -
cdr3_nt: TGCAGTCCGCCCGGACGGATCCAAGAGACCCAGTACTTC
cdr3_aa: CSPPGRIQETQYF

j_call: TRBJ1-5
clone_size: -
v_call: TRBV11-2
d_call: TRBD1
cdr3_nt: TGTACCGGCTCCTGGGACAGGTGTCAGCCCCAGCATTTT
cdr3_aa: CTGSWDRCQPQHF

j_call: TRBJ2-4
clone_size: -
v_call: TRBV20-1
d_call: TRBD1
cdr3_nt: TGCAGTGCTAGGGGCCCCCCCAATGACAGGGCGGCCATTCATTACTTC
cdr3_aa: CSARGPPNDRAAIHYF

j_call: TRBJ2-1
clone_size: -
v_call: TRBV4-3
d_call: -
cdr3_nt: TGCGCCGGCAGCCAAGTTACGGGGATTAAGTTCAATGAGCAGTTCTTC
cdr3_aa: CAGSQVTGIKFNEQFF

j_call: TRBJ1-1
clone_size: once
v_call: TRBV20-1
d_call: TRBD1
cdr3_nt: TGCGGTGCTAGAGTGGTTCGGGACAGGAGGACTAATGTGATGAACACTGAAGCTTTCTTT
cdr3_aa: CGARVVRDRRTNVMNTEAFF

j_call: TRBJ2-1
clone_size: -
v_call: TRBV30
d_call: -
cdr3_nt: TGTGCCTGGAGGACTGGAACCTACAATGAGCAGTTCTTC
cdr3_aa: CAWRTGTYNEQFF